This T cell receptor (beta chain) was retrieved from a study of blood T cell repertoires in COVID-19 (dated by TCRdb to the early 2020s). Some background on the complete study: The collaborator samples originated in the United States, Italy and Spain and spanned the acute and convalescent phases of COVID-19. Where available, HLA class I and class II types were taken from metadata supplied by the sample provider and were not determined by assay-based typing. Deeply sampled blood TCRbeta repertoires from subjects exposed to, actively infected with, or recovered from COVID-19 were included in the dataset. The repertoires were made available in a free public database intended to serve as a resource for research on the immune response to SARS-CoV-2. Sample metadata almost always included a de-identified subject ID, COVID-19 status, age in years and sex. Samples came from the ongoing ImmuneRACE study (first 160 participants) plus 1,254 subjects from 6 global collaborators. The material from the prospective study consisted of cDNA or gDNA derived from T cells, B-cell-depleted T cells, or PBMCs. Broad study findings and their caveats: How much clinical and demographic metadata was included differed by source and by participant, and the metadata was provided uncurated.

The V end gives up 3 bases and the J end 5 bases, leaving 3 bases in the junction not matched to a gene. CDR1 and CDR2 are drawn from the germline V gene: SGHNT, YENEEA. The CDR3 goes from the cysteine to the phenylalanine over 13 residues. Kept here is only the CDR3 DNA, which spans 39 bases and is read in frame from base 1. TCRbeta CDR3 regions were amplified from genomic DNA by means of the immunoSEQ Assay, a bias-controlled multiplex PCR. As for how the authors treated the data: The number of nucleated cells in each sample was estimated by amplification of reference gene primers within the assay. Sequence reads were collapsed and filtered to measure the absolute abundance of every unique TCRbeta CDR3 rearrangement. For each sample, productive Simpson clonality was calculated as the square root of Simpson's diversity index over productive rearrangements. Entries here come from immuneACCESS through TCRdb and include only in-frame sequences with V and J called. Some clones fail to appear in such tables; in the studies checked, an unresolved V gene covers under half of the shortfall, and the cause of the remainder is unknown. That table gives V, J and clone size, and the DNA gave D and trimming. The sample records approximately 49,000 clones, around 86% of which are singletons. The top ten hold 11% to 15% of the sample.

For this clone: There is no known antigen for this receptor. Nothing much larger sits one base from this clone, and base qualities are not available.

The collaborating institutions used their own protocols to collect whole blood in K2EDTA tubes. For TCRbeta analysis, collaborators shipped samples as frozen whole blood, isolated PBMCs, or DNA extracted from either of those sample types. The origin of this receptor is a human donor with acute or convalescent COVID-19. The donor label of this sample is uncertain. The chain joins TRBV11-3 to TRBJ1-1; 7 bases in the junction line up with TRBD1. Sequencing used peripheral blood. The bases read TGTGCCAGCAGCTTGCAACAGGGGACTGAAGCTTTCTTT. This gives the protein CASSLQQGTEAFF.